Listed below are T cell receptor beta chains from one sample, sequenced in a study of cytomegalovirus exposure and HLA in healthy donors. TCRdb's copy holds only in-frame clones and misses some; the assay was immunoSEQ multiplex PCR. The data contain about 120,000 clones, 77% of them singletons. Sequencing input: PBMCs. The receptors were gathered from a man aged 35-49 years in good health and CMV-seropositive. Both conserved end residues are part of each CDR3. The D gene is left open where the match is weak. Expanded clones get a size class; other rows say once, few or many, or leave the size out.

V gene: TRBV5-4
J gene: TRBJ1-1
D gene: TRBD1
CDR3 length: 14
clone size: few
CDR3 protein: CASSVSGTEGEAFF
CDR3 DNA: TGTGCCAGCAGCGTTTCCGGGACAGAGGGTGAAGCTTTCTTT

V gene: TRBV5-1
J gene: TRBJ2-7
D gene: TRBD1
CDR3 length: 14
clone size: .
CDR3 protein: CASSSGGNYYEQYF
CDR3 DNA: TGCGCCAGCAGCTCAGGGGGAAACTACTACGAGCAGTACTTC

V gene: TRBV7-9
J gene: TRBJ1-2
D gene: .
CDR3 length: 13
clone size: .
CDR3 protein: CSSSVQGYTGYTF
CDR3 DNA: TGTTCCAGCAGTGTGCAGGGCTACACTGGCTACACCTTC

V gene: TRBV4-2
J gene: TRBJ1-2
D gene: TRBD1
CDR3 length: 16
clone size: .
CDR3 protein: CASSHDVRGRMYGYTF
CDR3 DNA: TGTGCCAGCAGCCATGATGTAAGGGGGCGAATGTATGGCTACACCTTC

V gene: TRBV9
J gene: TRBJ1-1
D gene: TRBD1
CDR3 length: 14
clone size: .
CDR3 protein: CASSPGGGPTEAFF
CDR3 DNA: TGTGCCAGCAGCCCAGGGGGAGGCCCCACTGAAGCTTTCTTT

V gene: TRBV28
J gene: TRBJ2-2
D gene: .
CDR3 length: 14
clone size: .
CDR3 protein: CAILDRSNTGELFF
CDR3 DNA: TGTGCCATCCTAGACAGGTCGAACACCGGGGAGCTGTTTTTT

V gene: TRBV5-6
J gene: TRBJ2-7
D gene: .
CDR3 length: 15
clone size: .
CDR3 protein: CASSFQPGSSYEQYF
CDR3 DNA: TGTGCCAGCAGCTTCCAACCGGGGAGCTCCTACGAGCAGTACTTC

V gene: TRBV19
J gene: TRBJ2-7
D gene: .
CDR3 length: 15
clone size: once
CDR3 protein: CASKKNRDGLSEQYF
CDR3 DNA: TGTGCCAGTAAGAAGAACAGGGACGGGCTTTCCGAGCAGTACTTC

V gene: TRBV4-1
J gene: TRBJ1-2
D gene: TRBD1
CDR3 length: 14
clone size: .
CDR3 protein: CASSLPGQLSGYTF
CDR3 DNA: TGCGCCAGCAGCCTTCCGGGACAGCTGTCGGGCTACACCTTC

V gene: TRBV25-1
J gene: TRBJ1-1
D gene: .
CDR3 length: 15
clone size: .
CDR3 protein: CASRAAGYMNTEAFF
CDR3 DNA: TGTGCCAGCAGAGCCGCGGGGTACATGAACACTGAAGCTTTCTTT

V gene: TRBV6-1
J gene: TRBJ2-2
D gene: TRBD1
CDR3 length: 17
clone size: .
CDR3 protein: CASSGQTGGWDTGELFF
CDR3 DNA: TGTGCCAGCAGTGGACAGACAGGGGGCTGGGACACCGGGGAGCTGTTTTTT

V gene: TRBV5-1
J gene: TRBJ2-7
D gene: .
CDR3 length: 15
clone size: .
CDR3 protein: CASSLRRMSSYEQYF
CDR3 DNA: TGCGCCAGCAGCTTGAGGCGGATGAGCTCCTACGAGCAGTACTTC

V gene: TRBV7-9
J gene: TRBJ2-7
D gene: TRBD2
CDR3 length: 15
clone size: .
CDR3 protein: CASSPIGGGIYEQYF
CDR3 DNA: TGTGCCAGCAGCCCAATTGGCGGGGGGATCTACGAGCAGTACTTC

V gene: TRBV5-1
J gene: TRBJ1-1
D gene: TRBD1
CDR3 length: 14
clone size: once
CDR3 protein: CASRTDRENTEAFF
CDR3 DNA: TGCGCCAGCAGGACAGACAGGGAGAACACTGAAGCTTTCTTT

V gene: TRBV18
J gene: TRBJ2-1
D gene: .
CDR3 length: 16
clone size: .
CDR3 protein: CASSPPGVSVYNEQFF
CDR3 DNA: TGTGCCAGCTCACCACCGGGAGTTTCTGTTTACAATGAGCAGTTCTTC

V gene: TRBV29-1
J gene: TRBJ1-3
D gene: .
CDR3 length: 14
clone size: .
CDR3 protein: CSVERRKSGNTIYF
CDR3 DNA: TGCAGCGTTGAGAGGAGGAAATCTGGAAACACCATATATTTT

V gene: TRBV28
J gene: TRBJ2-7
D gene: TRBD1
CDR3 length: 12
clone size: .
CDR3 protein: CASSPRTGVMNF
CDR3 DNA: TGTGCCAGCAGTCCCAGGACAGGGGTTATGAACTTC

V gene: TRBV13
J gene: TRBJ2-1
D gene: .
CDR3 length: 16
clone size: once
CDR3 protein: CASSLAAGTTLNEQFF
CDR3 DNA: TGTGCCAGCAGCTTAGCCGCGGGAACTACCCTCAATGAGCAGTTCTTC

V gene: TRBV5-5
J gene: TRBJ2-1
D gene: .
CDR3 length: 15
clone size: .
CDR3 protein: CASSLTRGVFDEQFF
CDR3 DNA: TGTGCCAGCAGCTTGACCAGGGGCGTCTTTGATGAGCAGTTCTTC

V gene: TRBV5-4
J gene: TRBJ2-5
D gene: TRBD2
CDR3 length: 16
clone size: .
CDR3 protein: CASSSRLAGSQETQYF
CDR3 DNA: TGTGCCAGCAGCTCCCGACTAGCGGGGAGCCAAGAGACCCAGTACTTC

V gene: TRBV7-3
J gene: TRBJ1-1
D gene: .
CDR3 length: 15
clone size: .
CDR3 protein: CASRSRGPMNTEAFF
CDR3 DNA: TGTGCCAGCAGAAGCAGGGGCCCAATGAACACTGAAGCTTTCTTT

V gene: TRBV6-6
J gene: TRBJ1-6
D gene: TRBD1
CDR3 length: 16
clone size: .
CDR3 protein: CASSKRTGGYNSPLHF
CDR3 DNA: TGTGCCAGCAGTAAACGGACAGGGGGCTATAATTCACCCCTCCACTTT